This T cell receptor beta chain was sequenced in a study of OX40 agonist ivuxolimab in advanced cancers. Study-level information: Partial responses were observed in three patients, of whom one had hepatocellular carcinoma and two had cutaneous melanoma. Study-level points and caveats: Antigen specificity remained undetermined for the expanded peripheral T cells.

With regard to this clone: Its specificity is unknown.

Trimming took 4 bases from V and 3 from J; bases not matched to a gene: 2. This CDR3 spans 13 amino acids. Germline V gene sequence: CDR1 KGHSH, CDR2 LQKENI. Some clones are missing from TCRdb's copy, which holds only in-frame ones; the method was immunoSEQ multiplex PCR. The sample yields 70,000 or so clones, 70% to 90% seen once. The sequencing here drew on CD4+ or CD8+ T cells sorted from blood, taken in a trial of the OX40 agonist ivuxolimab. The chain couples TRBV18 to TRBJ1-1; TRBD1 matches at 7 bases. The sequence derives from an adult with an advanced solid tumor such as melanoma, head and neck, liver or kidney cancer. This chain's CDR3 is CASSRTGDTEAFF. CDR3 coding DNA: TGTGCCAGCTCACGCACAGGGGACACTGAAGCTTTCTTT.